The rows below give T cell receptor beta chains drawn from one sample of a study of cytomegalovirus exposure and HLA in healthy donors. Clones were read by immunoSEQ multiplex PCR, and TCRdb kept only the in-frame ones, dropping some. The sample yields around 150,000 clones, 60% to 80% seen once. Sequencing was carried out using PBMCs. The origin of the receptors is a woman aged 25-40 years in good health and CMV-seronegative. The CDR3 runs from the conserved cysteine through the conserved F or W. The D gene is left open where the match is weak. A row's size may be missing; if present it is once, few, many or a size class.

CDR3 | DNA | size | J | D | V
CASKRTVNSPLHF | TGTGCCAGCAAAAGGACAGTTAATTCACCCCTCCACTTT | - | TRBJ1-6 | - | TRBV6-5
CASSSDRGLQPQHF | TGTGCCAGCAGCTCAGACAGGGGCCTTCAGCCCCAGCATTTT | - | TRBJ1-5 | TRBD1 | TRBV9
CASSEGQVKDTQYF | TGTGCCAGCAGTGAGGGACAGGTAAAAGATACGCAGTATTTT | once | TRBJ2-3 | TRBD1 | TRBV6-1
CASNVAGGHGELFF | TGTGCCAGCAACGTAGCGGGGGGGCACGGGGAGCTGTTTTTT | - | TRBJ2-2 | TRBD2 | TRBV2
CASSQDRGGDMTRMPQHF | TGCGCCAGCAGCCAAGATAGGGGGGGAGATATGACCAGGATGCCCCAGCATTTT | - | TRBJ1-5 | - | TRBV4-1
CASSVATGTGAEKLFF | TGTGCCAGCAGCGTAGCTACCGGGACAGGGGCCGAAAAACTGTTTTTT | - | TRBJ1-4 | TRBD1 | TRBV9
CASHRAMNTEAFF | TGTGCCAGCCACAGGGCAATGAACACTGAAGCTTTCTTT | - | TRBJ1-1 | - | TRBV19
CASSLEGQNTDTQYF | TGTGCCAGCAGCTTAGAGGGACAGAACACAGATACGCAGTATTTT | few | TRBJ2-3 | TRBD1 | TRBV7-9
CASSLNRNTGELFF | TGTGCCAGCAGCTTGAATAGGAACACCGGGGAGCTGTTTTTT | - | TRBJ2-2 | - | TRBV5-8
CASSPRGQEKLFF | TGTGCCAGCAGTCCCAGGGGGCAGGAAAAACTGTTTTTT | - | TRBJ1-4 | TRBD1 | TRBV6-5
CASSLGTGLGDTQYF | TGTGCCAGCAGCTTGGGGACAGGGCTGGGGGATACGCAGTATTTT | - | TRBJ2-3 | TRBD1 | TRBV5-6
CASSDTGNYGYTF | TGTGCCAGCAGTGATACGGGAAACTATGGCTACACCTTC | - | TRBJ1-2 | - | TRBV6-1
CASSLGTGTQYF | TGTGCCAGCAGCTTAGGCACAGGTACGCAGTATTTT | - | TRBJ2-3 | - | TRBV7-8
CASSLAESYKQYF | TGTGCCAGCAGCTTGGCCGAAAGTTACAAGCAGTACTTC | - | TRBJ2-7 | - | TRBV5-6
CASSYPRSPEAFF | TGTGCCAGCAGTTACCCGAGGAGTCCTGAAGCTTTCTTT | - | TRBJ1-1 | - | TRBV6-6
CAALVAETQYF | TGCGCCGCTTTGGTAGCTGAGACCCAGTACTTC | - | TRBJ2-5 | - | TRBV23-1